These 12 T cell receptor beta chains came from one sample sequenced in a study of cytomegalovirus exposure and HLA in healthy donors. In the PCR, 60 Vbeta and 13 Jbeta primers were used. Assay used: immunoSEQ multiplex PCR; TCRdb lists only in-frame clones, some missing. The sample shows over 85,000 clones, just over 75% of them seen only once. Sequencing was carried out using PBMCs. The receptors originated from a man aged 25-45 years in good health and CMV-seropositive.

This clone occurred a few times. The CDR3 reads CASSLQRGPQGTQYF. The CDR3 nucleotides are TGTGCCAGCAGCTTGCAGCGGGGGCCCCAGGGTACGCAGTATTTT. This chain links TRBV5-4 with TRBJ2-3; TRBD2 agrees at 8 bases. The CDR3 has 15 residues. Germline V gene lookup returns CDR1 SGHNT and CDR2 YYREEE (reference sequence). After removal of 1 base from V and 8 bases from J, the junction contained 9 bases not matched to a gene.

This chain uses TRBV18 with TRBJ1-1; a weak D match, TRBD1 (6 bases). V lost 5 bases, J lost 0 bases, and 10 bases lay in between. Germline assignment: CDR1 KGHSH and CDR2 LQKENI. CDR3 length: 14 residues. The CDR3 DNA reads TGTGCCAGCTCAGAAGACAGGTTGAACACTGAAGCTTTCTTT. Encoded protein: CASSEDRLNTEAFF.

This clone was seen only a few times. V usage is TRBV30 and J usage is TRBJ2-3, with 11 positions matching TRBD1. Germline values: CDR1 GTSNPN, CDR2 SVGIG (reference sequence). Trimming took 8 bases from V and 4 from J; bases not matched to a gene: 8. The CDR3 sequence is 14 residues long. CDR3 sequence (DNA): TGTGCCGGGGGACAGGGGGTTATGGCAGATACGCAGTATTTT. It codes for CAGGQGVMADTQYF.

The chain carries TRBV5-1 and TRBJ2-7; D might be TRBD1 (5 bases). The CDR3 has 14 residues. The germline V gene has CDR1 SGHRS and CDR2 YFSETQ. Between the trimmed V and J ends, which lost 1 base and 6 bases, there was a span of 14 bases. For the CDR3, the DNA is TGCGCCAGCAGCTTGCAACAGGTTTACGGCGAGCAGTACTTC. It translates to CASSLQQVYGEQYF.

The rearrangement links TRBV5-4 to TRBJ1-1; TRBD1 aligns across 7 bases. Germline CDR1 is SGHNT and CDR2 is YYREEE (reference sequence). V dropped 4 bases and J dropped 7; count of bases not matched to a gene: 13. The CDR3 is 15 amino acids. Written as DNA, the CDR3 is TGTGCCAGCAGCCTCCCCGGGACAGTCCCTCTTGAAGCTTTCTTT. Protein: CASSLPGTVPLEAFF.

DNA for the CDR3: TGCGCCAGCAGCTTGGAAGAAGGGGGGGATACTGAAGCTTTCTTT. Residues: CASSLEEGGDTEAFF. The chain links TRBV5-1 to TRBJ1-1; D is perhaps TRBD1 (6 bases). Germline CDR1 SGHRS, CDR2 YFSETQ. The germline V and J ends were trimmed by 0 bases and 5 bases, with 14 bases remaining between them. The CDR3 is 15 residues long.

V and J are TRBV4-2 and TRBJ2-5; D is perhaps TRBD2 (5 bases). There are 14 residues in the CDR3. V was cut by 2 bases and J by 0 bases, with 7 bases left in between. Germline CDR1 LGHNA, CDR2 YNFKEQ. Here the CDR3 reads CASSQISDQETQYF. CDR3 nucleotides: TGTGCCAGCAGCCAAATTAGCGACCAAGAGACCCAGTACTTC.

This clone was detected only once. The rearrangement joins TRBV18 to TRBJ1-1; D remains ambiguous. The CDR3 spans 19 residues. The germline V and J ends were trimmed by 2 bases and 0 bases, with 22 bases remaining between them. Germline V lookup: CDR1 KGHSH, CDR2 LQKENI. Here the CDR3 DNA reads TGTGCCAGCTCACCATACACACTCATAGGGAGGAGTATGAACACTGAAGCTTTCTTT. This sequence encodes CASSPYTLIGRSMNTEAFF.

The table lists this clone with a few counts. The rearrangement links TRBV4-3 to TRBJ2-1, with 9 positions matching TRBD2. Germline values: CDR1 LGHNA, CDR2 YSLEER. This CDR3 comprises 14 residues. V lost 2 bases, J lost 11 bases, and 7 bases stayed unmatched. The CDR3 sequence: CASSQSPTSGQQFF. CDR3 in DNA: TGCGCCAGCAGCCAAAGCCCCACTAGCGGGCAGCAGTTCTTC.

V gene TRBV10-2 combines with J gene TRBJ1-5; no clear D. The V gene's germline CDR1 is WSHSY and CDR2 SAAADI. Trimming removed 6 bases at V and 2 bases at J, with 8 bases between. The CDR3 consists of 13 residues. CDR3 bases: TGCGCCAGCAGCGCAGGCGGCAATCAGCCCCAGCATTTT. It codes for CASSAGGNQPQHF.

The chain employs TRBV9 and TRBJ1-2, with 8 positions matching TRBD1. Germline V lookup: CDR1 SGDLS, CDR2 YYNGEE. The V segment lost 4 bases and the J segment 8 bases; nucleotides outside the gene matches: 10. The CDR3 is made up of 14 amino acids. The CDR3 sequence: CASSSMGQVGGYTF. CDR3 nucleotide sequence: TGTGCCAGCAGCTCAATGGGACAGGTTGGCGGCTACACCTTC.

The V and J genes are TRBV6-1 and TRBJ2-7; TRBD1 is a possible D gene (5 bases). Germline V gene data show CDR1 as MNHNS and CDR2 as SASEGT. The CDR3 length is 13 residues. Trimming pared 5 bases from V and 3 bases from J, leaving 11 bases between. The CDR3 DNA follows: TGTGCCAGCAGTCCACAGCAGGGCTACGAGCAGTACTTC. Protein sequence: CASSPQQGYEQYF.